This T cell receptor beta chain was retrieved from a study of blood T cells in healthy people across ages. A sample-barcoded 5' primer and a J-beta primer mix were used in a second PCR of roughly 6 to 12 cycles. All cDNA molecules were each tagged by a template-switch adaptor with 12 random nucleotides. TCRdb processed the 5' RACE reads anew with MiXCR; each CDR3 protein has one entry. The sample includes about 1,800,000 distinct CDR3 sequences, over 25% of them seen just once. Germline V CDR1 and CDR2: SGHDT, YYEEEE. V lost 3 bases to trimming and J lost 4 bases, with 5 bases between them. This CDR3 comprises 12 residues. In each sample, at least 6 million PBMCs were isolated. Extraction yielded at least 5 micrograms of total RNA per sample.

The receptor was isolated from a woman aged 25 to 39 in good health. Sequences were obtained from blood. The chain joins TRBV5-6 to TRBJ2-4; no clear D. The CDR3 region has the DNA TGTGCCAGCAGCTCCATAAAAAACATTCAGTACTTC. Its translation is CASSSIKNIQYF.